Below, 24 T cell receptor beta chains from the same sample are listed, as sequenced in a study of blood T cell repertoires in COVID-19. Here immunoSEQ multiplex PCR was the method, and the copy in TCRdb shows in-frame clones only, minus some. The data contain around 160,000 clones, over 80% of them singletons. The sample comprised PBMCs or T cells enriched from blood (not recorded which). The receptors shown here come from an older woman who had recovered from COVID-19.

This CDR3 is CAISERAGVSYEQFF. DNA for the CDR3: TGTGCCATCAGTGAGCGGGCGGGAGTAAGCTATGAGCAGTTCTTC. This chain joins TRBV10-3 and TRBJ2-1; 7 nucleotides align to TRBD2. V lost 2 bases, J lost 8 bases, and 9 bases stayed unmatched. The V gene's germline CDR1 is ENHRY and CDR2 SYGVKD. The CDR3 runs 15 residues.

The V call is TRBV7-2, the J call TRBJ2-1; D remains ambiguous. V was pared by 6 bases and J by 8 bases, with 8 bases between. The germline V gene has CDR1 SGHTA and CDR2 FQGNSA. The CDR3 covers 11 residues. CDR3 coding DNA: TGTGCCAGCAGTTCCTTCGATGAGCAGTTCTTC. It encodes CASSSFDEQFF.

The V and J genes are TRBV6-5 and TRBJ1-6, with D perhaps matching TRBD1 (5 bases). Germline lookup yields CDR1 MNHEY and CDR2 SVGAGI. V lost 7 bases and J lost 10, with 17 bases in between. The CDR3 has 14 amino acids. The CDR3 DNA follows: TGTGCCAGCACCCTGGGGCAGGGAGGCTCACCCCTCCACTTT. Translating it yields CASTLGQGGSPLHF.

J is TRBJ2-3 and V is TRBV4-2; 7 bases fit TRBD1. Germline CDR1 reads LGHNA; CDR2 reads YNFKEQ. There are 15 residues in the CDR3. V dropped 2 bases and J dropped 3; count of bases not matched to a gene: 5. The CDR3 DNA reads TGTGCCAGCAGCCAAATGACAGGGAAGACAGATACGCAGTATTTT. Amino acids: CASSQMTGKTDTQYF.

This chain links TRBV7-2 with TRBJ1-2; no clear D. From germline, CDR1 is SGHTA and CDR2 FQGNSA. The CDR3 extends over 13 amino acids. Trimming left V 1 base short and J 6 bases short, with 9 bases between. The CDR3 nucleotides are TGTGCCAGCAGCTTAGGAATGGCAAATGGCTACACCTTC. It yields the protein CASSLGMANGYTF.

This chain links TRBV7-9 with TRBJ1-1; 9 bases are shared with TRBD1. This CDR3 has 14 residues. Germline-derived CDR1 and CDR2 are SEHNR and FQNEAQ (reference sequence). Germline trimming cut 5 bases from V and 5 bases from J; bases unmatched to any gene: 6. The CDR3 protein is CASSAGQGSTEAFF. CDR3 DNA sequence: TGTGCCAGCAGCGCGGGACAGGGAAGTACTGAAGCTTTCTTT.

This sequence joins TRBV2 and TRBJ2-5; 7 bases line up with TRBD1. CDR1 SNHLY and CDR2 FYNNEI come from the germline V gene. V shed 7 bases and J 0 bases; nucleotides not matched to a gene: 8. The CDR3 is made up of 15 amino acids. Here the CDR3 reads CASTYTGVDQETQYF. The CDR3, as DNA: TGTGCCAGCACATATACAGGGGTCGACCAAGAGACCCAGTACTTC.

This clone was detected only once. The rearrangement uses TRBV13 and TRBJ1-6; D remains ambiguous. The CDR3 consists of 13 residues. V gave up 3 bases and J gave up 7 bases, with 7 bases separating them. CDR1 PRHDT and CDR2 FYEKMQ come from the germline V gene (reference sequence). This CDR3 reads CASSLKQNSPLHF. CDR3 sequence (DNA): TGTGCCAGCAGCTTGAAGCAAAATTCACCCCTCCACTTT.

This clone showed up just once. The chain recombines TRBV7-9 with TRBJ1-1; D gene unclear. Germline V CDR1 and CDR2: SEHNR, FQNEAQ (reference sequence). The CDR3 spans 14 residues. V lost 2 bases and J 8 bases, leaving 15 bases between the germline ends. CDR3 nucleotide sequence: TGTGCCAGCAGCTTAACTCAGGCCACACTGGAAGCTTTCTTT. Its translation is CASSLTQATLEAFF.

A single count supports this clone. The V call is TRBV28, the J call TRBJ1-5; no definite D call. Germline V gene sequence: CDR1 MDHEN, CDR2 SYDVKM. CDR3 length: 14 residues. V shed 8 bases and J shed 2 bases, with 13 bases lying between them. The CDR3 protein is CASLERVGNQPQHF. In nucleotides, the CDR3 is TGTGCCAGCTTAGAACGGGTAGGCAATCAGCCCCAGCATTTT.

V gene TRBV18 combines with J gene TRBJ1-2, with 9 bases lining up with TRBD1. The V and J ends lost 6 bases and 3 bases, in that order; junction bases with no gene match: 5. The CDR3 is 14 amino acids. Germline loops: CDR1 KGHSH, CDR2 LQKENI. The CDR3, as DNA: TGTGCCAGCTCGTGGACAGGGGATGACTATGGCTACACCTTC. It translates to CASSWTGDDYGYTF.

V is TRBV3-1 (or the pseudogene TRBV3-2) and J is TRBJ2-1; 10 bases are a match to TRBD2. Losses at the gene ends were 8 bases for V and 10 bases for J; bases not matched to a gene: 14. Germline CDR1 and CDR2: LGHDT and YNNKEL (reference sequence). This CDR3 is built from 15 residues. The CDR3 reads CASCFGSSGSREQFF. The CDR3 bases are TGTGCCAGCTGCTTCGGGTCTAGCGGGAGTCGAGAGCAGTTCTTC.

The chain has TRBV9 and TRBJ1-2; the D gene is possibly TRBD1 (5 bases). The CDR3 totals 16 residues. Trimming took off 4 bases at V and 4 bases at J, with 20 bases between the two ends. The germline CDR1 and CDR2 sequences are SGDLS and YYNGEE. The CDR3 loop is CASSPTDSDRGYGYTF. The CDR3, as DNA: TGTGCCAGCAGCCCCACAGACAGTGATAGGGGCTATGGCTACACCTTC.

The rearrangement joins TRBV6-5 to TRBJ1-6, with D maybe TRBD1 (5 bases). Trimming took off 8 bases at V and 13 bases at J, with 18 bases between the two ends. The length of the CDR3 is 13 residues. Germline V gives CDR1 MNHEY, CDR2 SVGAGI. This chain's CDR3 is CASWRDRNFPLHF. CDR3 DNA: TGTGCCAGCTGGCGGGACCGAAATTTCCCCCTCCACTTT.

The sample holds a few counts of this clone. The genes are TRBV11-2 and TRBJ2-1, with 9 bases aligning to TRBD2. Losses at the gene ends were 0 bases for V and 2 bases for J; bases not matched to a gene: 5. Germline V lookup: CDR1 SGHAT, CDR2 FQNNGV. This CDR3 has 17 amino acids. The DNA for the CDR3 is TGTGCCAGCAGCTTAGATCTGACTAGCGGAGCCTACAATGAGCAGTTCTTC. This sequence encodes CASSLDLTSGAYNEQFF.

The chain recombines TRBV2 with TRBJ2-4, with 10 bases lining up with TRBD2. Per germline, CDR1 SNHLY and CDR2 FYNNEI. This CDR3 contains 17 residues. V dropped 2 bases and J dropped 8; count of bases not matched to a gene: 12. The CDR3 here is CASSEMRLAGDGDIQYF. CDR3 coding DNA: TGTGCCAGCAGTGAAATGCGCCTAGCGGGGGACGGGGACATTCAGTACTTC.

This clone showed up just a few times. The chain combines TRBV19 with TRBJ2-7; 7 positions match TRBD1. CDR3 size: 15 residues. Trimming cost V 6 bases and J 5 bases; bases outside gene matches: 13. CDR1 and CDR2 from the germline V gene are LNHDA and SQIVND (reference sequence). The CDR3 reads CASSNNPDRANEQYF. The CDR3, as DNA: TGTGCCAGTAGCAACAACCCCGACAGGGCCAACGAGCAGTACTTC.

In its sample, this clone was seen a few times. The CDR3 spells CASSRSPPDRTYGYTF. CDR3 sequence (DNA): TGTGCCAGCAGCCGGTCACCCCCCGACAGGACCTATGGCTACACCTTC. This chain connects TRBV7-9 to TRBJ1-2, with D possibly matching TRBD1 (6 bases). This CDR3 region has 16 residues. V gave up 5 bases and J gave up 4 bases, with 20 bases separating them. CDR1 and CDR2 from the germline V gene are SEHNR and FQNEAQ (reference sequence).

The chain couples TRBV28 to TRBJ2-1, with 8 bases aligning to TRBD1. The CDR3 extends over 13 amino acids. Per the germline V gene, CDR1 is MDHEN and CDR2 is SYDVKM. V dropped 9 bases and J dropped 1; count of bases not matched to a gene: 2. The CDR3, as DNA: TGTGCCAGTCGGACAGGGTCCTACAATGAGCAGTTCTTC. Its translation: CASRTGSYNEQFF. Variable domain in full (rest from reference TRBV28 and TRBJ2-1): DVKVTQSSRYLVKRTGEKVFLECVQDMDHENMFWYRQDPGLGLRLIYFSYDVKMKEKGDIPEGYSVSREKKERFSLILESASTNQTSMYLCASRTGSYNEQFFGPGTRLTVL.

The gene calls are TRBV11-2 and TRBJ1-2; TRBD1 might be the D (6 bases). Trimming removed 5 bases at V and 8 bases at J, with 15 bases between. Germline V gene data show CDR1 as SGHAT and CDR2 as FQNNGV. This CDR3 comprises 13 residues. The CDR3 nucleotides read TGTGCCAGCAGCGCACTACAGGGTCAGGGCTACACCTTC. Amino acid sequence: CASSALQGQGYTF.

The J gene is TRBJ1-2, the V gene TRBV15, with 7 bases aligning to TRBD1. This CDR3 has 21 amino acids. V was clipped by 1 base and J by 4 bases; unmatched bases: 24. Germline loops: CDR1 LNHNV, CDR2 YYDKDF (reference sequence). The CDR3 region has the DNA TGTGCCACCAGCAGAGCGGCCCCTTCTCGAAGGGGGAGCCAGGGGGGCTATGGCTACACCTTC. Its translation is CATSRAAPSRRGSQGGYGYTF.

Only one count was recorded for this clone. This sequence joins TRBV7-2 and TRBJ2-3; TRBD2 aligns across 8 bases. Germline CDR1 and CDR2: SGHTA and FQGNSA. The CDR3 has 15 residues. V trimming: 0 bases; J trimming: 6 bases; junction bases outside the gene matches: 5. In nucleotides, the CDR3 is TGTGCCAGCAGCTTAGCGGCGGGGGGCTGGGATACGCAGTATTTT. This translates into CASSLAAGGWDTQYF. Full variable domain (rest looked up from reference TRBV7-2 and TRBJ2-3): GAGVSQSPSNKVTEKGKDVELRCDPISGHTALYWYRQSLGQGLEFLIYFQGNSAPDKSGLPSDRFSAERTGGSVSTLTIQRTQQEDSAVYLCASSLAAGGWDTQYFGPGTRLTVL.

This clone turned up a few times. J is TRBJ2-7 and V is TRBV29-1; the match to TRBD1 covers 12 bases. V dropped 6 bases and J dropped 1; count of bases not matched to a gene: 4. The CDR3 is 14 residues long. Germline-derived CDR1 and CDR2 are SQVTM and ANQGSEA. The CDR3 region has the DNA TGCAGCGTGGGGGACAGGGGGCTGTCCTACGAGCAGTACTTC. It yields the protein CSVGDRGLSYEQYF.

V usage is TRBV7-6 and J usage is TRBJ2-3, with a weak D call TRBD2 (6 bases). The V end was cut by 5 bases, the J end by 7 bases, with 22 bases between. This CDR3 spans 16 amino acids. Germline lookup yields CDR1 SGHVS and CDR2 FNYEAQ. CDR3 DNA: TGTGCCAGCAGCAATCCCCCGGGCCGGGGGAAAAATACGCAGTATTTT. Amino acid sequence: CASSNPPGRGKNTQYF. Filled out from reference TRBV7-6 and TRBJ2-3, the complete variable domain reads GAGVSQSPRYKVTKRGQDVALRCDPISGHVSLYWYRQALGQGPEFLTYFNYEAQQDKSGLPNDRFSAERPEGSISTLTIQRTEQRDSAMYRCASSNPPGRGKNTQYFGPGTRLTVL.